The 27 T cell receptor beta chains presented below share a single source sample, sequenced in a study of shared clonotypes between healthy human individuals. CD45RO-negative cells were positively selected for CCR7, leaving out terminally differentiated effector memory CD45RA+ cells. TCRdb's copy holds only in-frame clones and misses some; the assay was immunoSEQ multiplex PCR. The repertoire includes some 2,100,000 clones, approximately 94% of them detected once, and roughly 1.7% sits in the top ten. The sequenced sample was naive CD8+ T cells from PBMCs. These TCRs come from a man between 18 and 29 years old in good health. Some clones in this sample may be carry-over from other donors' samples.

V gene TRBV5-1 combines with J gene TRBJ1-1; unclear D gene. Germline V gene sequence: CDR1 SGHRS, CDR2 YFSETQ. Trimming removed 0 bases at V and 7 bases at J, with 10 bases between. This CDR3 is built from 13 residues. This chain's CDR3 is CASSLVRTDEAFF. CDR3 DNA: TGCGCCAGCAGCTTGGTAAGGACCGATGAAGCTTTCTTT.

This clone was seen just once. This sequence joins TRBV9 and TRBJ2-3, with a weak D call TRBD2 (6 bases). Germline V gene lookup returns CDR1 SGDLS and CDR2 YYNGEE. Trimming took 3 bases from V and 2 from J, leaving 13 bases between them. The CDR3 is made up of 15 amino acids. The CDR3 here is CASSGGGALTDTQYF. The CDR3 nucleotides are TGTGCCAGCAGCGGAGGAGGGGCCCTCACAGATACGCAGTATTTT.

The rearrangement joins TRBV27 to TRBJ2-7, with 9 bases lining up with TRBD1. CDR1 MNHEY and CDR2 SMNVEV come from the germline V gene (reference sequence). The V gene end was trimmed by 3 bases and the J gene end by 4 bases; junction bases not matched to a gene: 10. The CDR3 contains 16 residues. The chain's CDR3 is CASSLTPGTGRYEQYF. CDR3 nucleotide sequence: TGTGCCAGCAGTTTGACCCCCGGGACAGGGAGGTACGAGCAGTACTTC.

CDR3: CASSPTGGSENEQYF. CDR3 nucleotides: TGTGCCAGCAGCCCGACAGGGGGATCGGAAAACGAGCAGTACTTC. The chain combines TRBV7-9 with TRBJ2-7, with TRBD1 matching 9 bases. Germline trimming cut 5 bases from V and 5 bases from J; bases unmatched to any gene: 10. Germline CDR1 reads SEHNR; CDR2 reads FQNEAQ (reference sequence). CDR3 length: 15 residues.

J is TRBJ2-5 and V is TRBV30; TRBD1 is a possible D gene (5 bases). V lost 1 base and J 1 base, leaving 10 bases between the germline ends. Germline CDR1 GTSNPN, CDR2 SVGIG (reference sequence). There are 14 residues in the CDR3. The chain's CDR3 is CAWSDRQFQETQYF. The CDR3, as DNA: TGTGCCTGGAGTGACCGACAGTTCCAAGAGACCCAGTACTTC.

The CDR3 region is CASSLRDPRRDYSYEQYF. The CDR3 DNA follows: TGTGCCAGCAGCTTAAGGGACCCGCGACGGGACTACTCCTACGAGCAGTACTTC. J is TRBJ2-5 and V is TRBV5-4; 7 nucleotides align to TRBD2. Matching the DNA end better, TRBJ2-7 makes the J call doubtful. Germline lookup yields CDR1 SGHNT and CDR2 YYREEE (reference sequence). The CDR3 consists of 18 residues.

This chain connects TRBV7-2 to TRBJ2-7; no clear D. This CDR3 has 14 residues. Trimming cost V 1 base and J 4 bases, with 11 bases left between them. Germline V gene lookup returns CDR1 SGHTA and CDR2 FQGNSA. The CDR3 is CASSLVSAEYEQYF. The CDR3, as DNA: TGTGCCAGCAGCTTAGTGTCTGCAGAGTACGAGCAGTACTTC.

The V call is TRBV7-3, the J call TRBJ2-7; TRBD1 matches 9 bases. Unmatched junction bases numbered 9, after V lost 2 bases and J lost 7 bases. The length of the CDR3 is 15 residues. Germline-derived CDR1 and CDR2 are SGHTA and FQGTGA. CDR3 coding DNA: TGTGCCAGCAGCTTAGCTGGACAGGGGCCGTCTGAGCAGTACTTC. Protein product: CASSLAGQGPSEQYF.

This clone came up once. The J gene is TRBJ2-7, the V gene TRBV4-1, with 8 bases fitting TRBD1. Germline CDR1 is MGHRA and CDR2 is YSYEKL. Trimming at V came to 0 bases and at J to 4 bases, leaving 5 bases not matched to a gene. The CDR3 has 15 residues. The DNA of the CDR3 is TGCGCCAGCAGCCAAGATCAGGGGGCGGGATACGAGCAGTACTTC. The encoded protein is CASSQDQGAGYEQYF.

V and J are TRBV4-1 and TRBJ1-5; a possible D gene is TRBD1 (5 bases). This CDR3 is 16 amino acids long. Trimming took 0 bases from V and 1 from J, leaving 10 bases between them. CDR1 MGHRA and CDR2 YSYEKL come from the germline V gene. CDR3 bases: TGCGCCAGCAGCCAAGAGGGAAAGGGGAGCAATCAGCCCCAGCATTTT. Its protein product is CASSQEGKGSNQPQHF.

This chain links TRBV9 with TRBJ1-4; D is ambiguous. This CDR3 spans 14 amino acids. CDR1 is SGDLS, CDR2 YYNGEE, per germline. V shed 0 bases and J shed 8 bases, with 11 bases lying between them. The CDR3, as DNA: TGTGCCAGCAGCGTAGCGGGCAGGAGAGAAAAACTGTTTTTT. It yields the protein CASSVAGRREKLFF.

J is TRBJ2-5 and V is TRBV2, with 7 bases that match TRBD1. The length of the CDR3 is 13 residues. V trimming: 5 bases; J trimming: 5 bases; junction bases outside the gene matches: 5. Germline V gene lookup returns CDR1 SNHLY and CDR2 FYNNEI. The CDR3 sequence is CASSPDRDETQYF. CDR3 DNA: TGTGCCAGCAGTCCCGACAGGGATGAGACCCAGTACTTC.

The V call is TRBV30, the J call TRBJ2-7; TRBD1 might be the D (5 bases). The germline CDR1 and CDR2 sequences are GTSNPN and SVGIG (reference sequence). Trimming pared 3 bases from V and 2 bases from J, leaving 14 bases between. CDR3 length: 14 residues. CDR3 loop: CAWRPRTLAYEQYF. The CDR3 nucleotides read TGTGCCTGGAGACCAAGGACATTGGCCTACGAGCAGTACTTC. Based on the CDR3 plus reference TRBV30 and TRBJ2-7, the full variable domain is SQTIHQWPATLVQPVGSPLSLECTVEGTSNPNLYWYRQAAGRGLQLLFYSVGIGQISSEVPQNLSASRPQDRQFILSSKKLLLSDSGFYLCAWRPRTLAYEQYFGPGTRLTVT.

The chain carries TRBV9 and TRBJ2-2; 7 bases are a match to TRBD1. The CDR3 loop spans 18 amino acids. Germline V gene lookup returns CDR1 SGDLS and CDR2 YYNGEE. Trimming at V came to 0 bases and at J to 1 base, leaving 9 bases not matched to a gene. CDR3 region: CASSVGPRGQRNTGELFF. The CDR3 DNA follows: TGTGCCAGCAGCGTAGGACCCCGGGGACAGAGGAACACCGGGGAGCTGTTTTTT.

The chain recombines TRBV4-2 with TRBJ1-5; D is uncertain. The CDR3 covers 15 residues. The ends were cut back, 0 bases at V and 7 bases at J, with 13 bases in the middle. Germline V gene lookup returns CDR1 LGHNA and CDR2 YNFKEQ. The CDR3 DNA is TGTGCCAGCAGCCAAGATGCATCATTCCTACAGCCCCAGCATTTT. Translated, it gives CASSQDASFLQPQHF.

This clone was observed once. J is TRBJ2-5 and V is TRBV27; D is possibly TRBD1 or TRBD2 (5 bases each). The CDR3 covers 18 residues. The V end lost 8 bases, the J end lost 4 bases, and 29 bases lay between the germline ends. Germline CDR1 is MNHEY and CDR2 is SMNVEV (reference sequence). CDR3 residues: CASRTFMGVFWVLETQYF. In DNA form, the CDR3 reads TGTGCCAGCCGGACATTTATGGGGGTTTTTTGGGTTTTAGAGACCCAGTACTTC.

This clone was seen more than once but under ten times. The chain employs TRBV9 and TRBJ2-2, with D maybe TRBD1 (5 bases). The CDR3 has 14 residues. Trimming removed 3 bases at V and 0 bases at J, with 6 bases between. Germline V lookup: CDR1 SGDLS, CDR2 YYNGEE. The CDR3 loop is CASSEGTNTGELFF. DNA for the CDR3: TGTGCCAGCAGCGAGGGGACGAACACCGGGGAGCTGTTTTTT. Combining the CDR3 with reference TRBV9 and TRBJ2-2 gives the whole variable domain DSGVTQTPKHLITATGQRVTLRCSPRSGDLSVYWYQQSLDQGLQFLIQYYNGEERAKGNILERFSAQQFPDLHSELNLSSLELGDSALYFCASSEGTNTGELFFGEGSRLTVL.

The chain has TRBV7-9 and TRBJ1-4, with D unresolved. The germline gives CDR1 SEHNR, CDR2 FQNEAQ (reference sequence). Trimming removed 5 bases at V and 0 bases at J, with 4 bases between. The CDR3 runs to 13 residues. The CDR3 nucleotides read TGTGCCAGCAGCCCAGCAACTAATGAAAAACTGTTTTTT. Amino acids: CASSPATNEKLFF.

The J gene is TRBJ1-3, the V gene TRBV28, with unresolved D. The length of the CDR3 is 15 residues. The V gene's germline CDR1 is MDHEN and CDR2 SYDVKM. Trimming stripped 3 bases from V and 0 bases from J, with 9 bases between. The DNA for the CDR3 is TGTGCCAGCAGTTTCGGACCGATCTCTGGAAACACCATATATTTT. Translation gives CASSFGPISGNTIYF.

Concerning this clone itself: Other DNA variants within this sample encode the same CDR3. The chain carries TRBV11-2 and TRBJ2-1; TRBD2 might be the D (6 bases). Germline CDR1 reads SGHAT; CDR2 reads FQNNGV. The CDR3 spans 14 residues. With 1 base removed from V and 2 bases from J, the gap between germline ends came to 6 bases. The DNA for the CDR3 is TGTGCCAGCAGCTTAGGCGGGACCTACAATGAGCAGTTCTTC. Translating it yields CASSLGGTYNEQFF.

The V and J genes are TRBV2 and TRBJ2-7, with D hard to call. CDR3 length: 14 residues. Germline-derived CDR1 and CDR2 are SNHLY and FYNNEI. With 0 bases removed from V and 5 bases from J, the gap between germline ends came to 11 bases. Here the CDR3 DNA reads TGTGCCAGCAGTGAAGCGCTTTCCCTCCACGAGCAGTACTTC. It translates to CASSEALSLHEQYF.

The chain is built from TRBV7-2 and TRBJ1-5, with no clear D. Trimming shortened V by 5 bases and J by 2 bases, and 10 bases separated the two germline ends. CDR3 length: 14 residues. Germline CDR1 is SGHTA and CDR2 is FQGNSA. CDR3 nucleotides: TGTGCCAGCAGCCTCTCCCGAGGCAATCAGCCCCAGCATTTT. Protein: CASSLSRGNQPQHF.

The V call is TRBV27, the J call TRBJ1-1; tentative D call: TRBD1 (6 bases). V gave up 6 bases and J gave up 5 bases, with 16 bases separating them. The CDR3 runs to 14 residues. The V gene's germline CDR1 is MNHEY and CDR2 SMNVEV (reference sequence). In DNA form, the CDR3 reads TGTGCCAGCAGCCCTCGCGGGGGCGGAACTGAAGCTTTCTTT. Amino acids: CASSPRGGGTEAFF.

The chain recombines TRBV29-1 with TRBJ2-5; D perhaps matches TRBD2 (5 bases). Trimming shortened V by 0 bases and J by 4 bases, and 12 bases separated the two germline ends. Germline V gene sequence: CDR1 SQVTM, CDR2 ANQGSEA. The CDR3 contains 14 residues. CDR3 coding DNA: TGCAGCGTTGAAGAGGCTAGCTTCGGAGAGACCCAGTACTTC. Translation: CSVEEASFGETQYF.

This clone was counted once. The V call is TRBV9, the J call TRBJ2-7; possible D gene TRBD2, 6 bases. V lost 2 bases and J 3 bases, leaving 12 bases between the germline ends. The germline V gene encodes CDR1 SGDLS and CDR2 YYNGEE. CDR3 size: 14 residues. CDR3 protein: CASSVGGQNYEQYF. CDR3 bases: TGTGCCAGCAGCGTTGGAGGGCAGAACTACGAGCAGTACTTC.

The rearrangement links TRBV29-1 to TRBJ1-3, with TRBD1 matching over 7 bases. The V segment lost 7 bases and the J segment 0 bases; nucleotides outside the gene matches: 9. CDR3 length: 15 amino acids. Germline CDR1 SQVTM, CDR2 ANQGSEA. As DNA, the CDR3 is TGCAGCGCCCTGGGACAGTTGAGCTCTGGAAACACCATATATTTT. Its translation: CSALGQLSSGNTIYF.

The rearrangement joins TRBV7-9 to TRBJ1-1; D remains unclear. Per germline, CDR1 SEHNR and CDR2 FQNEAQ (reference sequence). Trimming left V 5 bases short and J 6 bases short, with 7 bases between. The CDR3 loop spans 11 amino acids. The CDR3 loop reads CASSPPAEAFF. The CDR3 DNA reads TGTGCCAGCAGCCCCCCCGCTGAAGCTTTCTTT. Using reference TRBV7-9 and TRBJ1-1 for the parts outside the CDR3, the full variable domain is DTGVSQNPRHKITKRGQNVTFRCDPISEHNRLYWYRQTLGQGPEFLTYFQNEAQLEKSRLLSDRFSAERPKGSFSTLEIQRTEQGDSAMYLCASSPPAEAFFGQGTRLTVV.